This T cell receptor (beta chain) derives from a study of T cell responses to AZD1222 COVID-19 vaccine (dated by TCRdb to about 2021). Background on the whole study: A total of 230 to 250 trial participants underwent TCR sequencing, of whom around 200 received two doses of AZD1222 and about 25 received two doses of the MenACWY control vaccine. Enrollment into the trials was organized by age into subgroups of 18-55, 56-69 and 70-plus years, and those subgroups contained about 160, 30 and 59 TCR-sequenced participants, respectively. What the research found in general, with its limitations: The 56-69-year group was small, and its depth increase did not reach significance, likely because of low power. Because no day 14 peak-response samples were available, repertoires were characterized only after the peak T cell response. Participants were mostly white British and included more females than males, and it was suggested by the authors that clonal diversity may have been underestimated. Nearly half of unique spike-specific TCRs reportedly recognized epitopes outside regions mutated in the B.1.351 and B.1.1.7 variants. The whole spike protein was spanned by vaccine-associated CD4 TCRs, and dominant responses were seen in regions 160-218 and 743-854. Conclusions about previously exposed vaccinees were limited because only six or seven AZD1222 recipients were SARS-CoV-2 seropositive at baseline. A significant rise in spike-specific TCR breadth and depth was observed after two AZD1222 doses relative to day 0 and relative to MenACWY recipients.

The CDR3 regions of human TCRbeta chains were subjected to immunosequencing. The authors' analysis ran thus. TCRs in the repertoires were compared against a reference library of SARS-CoV-2-specific TCRs that had been generated with the MIRA antigen-specificity platform. Breadth was defined as the fraction of unique TCRs that were SARS-CoV-2-associated, and depth was defined as the fraction of total T cells that were SARS-CoV-2-associated. Each spike-specific TCR was assigned to its reactive spike region and to a CD4 or CD8 class using the MIRA data. Log10-transformed breadth and depth values were compared by one-way ANOVA with Sidak's multiple comparisons tests. The immuneACCESS repertoire file appears here via TCRdb, limited to in-frame rearrangements. These files lack a portion of the clones; in checked studies, under half of the deficit traces to unresolved V genes, and the cause of the others is not known. V and J calls and clone size are given by that table; D and trimming were obtained from the DNA. In this sample the table shows some 200,000 clones, about 94% of which occur a single time. The ten largest clones capture 0.9% to 1.1% of the sample.

Comment on this clone: Its antigen is currently not known. No per-base quality is available; no much larger clone lies one base away.

Its CDR3 holds 15 amino acids, cysteine through phenylalanine. Kept here is only the CDR3 DNA, which spans 45 bases and is read in frame from base 1. According to the study, the label for this sample's time point signals: about 28 days (+/-7) after the second vaccine dose. AZD1222 recipients whose second dose came at about 4 weeks and those whose second dose came at about 12 weeks were combined into one group, since spike-specific TCR depth and breadth did not differ between the two schedules. The vaccinee samples were drawn from two UK trials, COV001 and COV002, one of which was a single-blind randomized controlled phase 2/3 trial testing AZD1222 (ChAdOx1 nCoV-19) in healthy adults. For TCRbeta chain sequencing, PBMC samples were collected from trial participants at day 0 and at day 28 after the second dose.

This receptor was identified in an adult who received the AZD1222 COVID-19 vaccine. The chain couples TRBV12-2 to TRBJ1-6. TRBV12-2 is shown as a pseudogene. The source was peripheral blood, collected 28 days after the second AZD1222 dose. The nucleotides are TGTGCAAGTCGCTACCCACGGGGAGGTAATTCACCCCTCCACTTT. This gives the protein CASRYPRGGNSPLHF.